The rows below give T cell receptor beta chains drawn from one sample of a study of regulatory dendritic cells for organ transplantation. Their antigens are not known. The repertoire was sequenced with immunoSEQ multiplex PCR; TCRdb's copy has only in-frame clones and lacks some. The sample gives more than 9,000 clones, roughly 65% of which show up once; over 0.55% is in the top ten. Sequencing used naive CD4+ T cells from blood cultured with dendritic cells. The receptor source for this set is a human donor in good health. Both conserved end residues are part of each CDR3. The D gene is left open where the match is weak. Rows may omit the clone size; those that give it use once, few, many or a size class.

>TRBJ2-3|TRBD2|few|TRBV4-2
TGTGCCAGCAGCCCCACCCGGACTAGCGGGGGGCGGGATACGCAGTATTTT
CASSPTRTSGGRDTQYF
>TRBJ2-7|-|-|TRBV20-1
TGCAGTGCCAGAAGGGGTCTCGAGCAGTACTTC
CSARRGLEQYF
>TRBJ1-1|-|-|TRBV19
TGTGCCAGTAGTTTTGTGGGGGGGGTCACTGAAGCTTTCTTT
CASSFVGGVTEAFF
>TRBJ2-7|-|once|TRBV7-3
TGTGCCAGCAGCTTTAATAGTGGGGCATACTACGAGCAGTACTTC
CASSFNSGAYYEQYF
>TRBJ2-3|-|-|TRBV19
TGTGCCAGTAGGTCGAGCGGATATAGCACAGATACGCAGTATTTT
CASRSSGYSTDTQYF
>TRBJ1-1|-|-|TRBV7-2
TGTGCCAGCAGCCTGGGACACCAGAACACTGAAGCTTTCTTT
CASSLGHQNTEAFF
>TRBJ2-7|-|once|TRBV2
TGTGCCAGCAGTGAAAGCGTGTCCTACGAGCAGTACTTC
CASSESVSYEQYF
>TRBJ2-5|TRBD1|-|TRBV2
TGTGCCAGCGGGACAGGGATAGGGGAGACCCAGTACTTC
CASGTGIGETQYF
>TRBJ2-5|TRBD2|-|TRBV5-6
TGTGCCAGCAGCCCGCAGACTAGCGGGGGGGCCGGGACCCAGTACTTC
CASSPQTSGGAGTQYF
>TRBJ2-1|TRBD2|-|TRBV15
TGTGCCACCAGCAAAGGGACTAGCGGGAACAATGAGCAGTTCTTC
CATSKGTSGNNEQFF
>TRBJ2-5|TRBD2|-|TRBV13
TGTGCCAGCAGCCCCCGGACTAGAGAGACCCAGTACTTC
CASSPRTRETQYF
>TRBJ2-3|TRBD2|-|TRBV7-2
TGTGCCAGCAGCTTAGATACGGGACTAGCCATAGATACGCAGTATTTT
CASSLDTGLAIDTQYF
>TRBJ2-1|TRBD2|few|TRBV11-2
TGTGCCAGCAGCGGGGGACTAGCGGGGGTCTATGAGCAGTTCTTC
CASSGGLAGVYEQFF
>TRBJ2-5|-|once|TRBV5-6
TGTGCCAGCAGCTCGGTGGGGGGGCTAGGAGAGACCCAGTACTTC
CASSSVGGLGETQYF
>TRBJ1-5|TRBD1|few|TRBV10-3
TGTGCCATCAGTGAGTCGTCCGGGACAGGGCGCCGTAGCAATCAGCCCCAGCATTTT
CAISESSGTGRRSNQPQHF
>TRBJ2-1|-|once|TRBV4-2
TGTGCCAGCAGCCAACCCCTTCAGGGTACTGAGCAGTTCTTC
CASSQPLQGTEQFF
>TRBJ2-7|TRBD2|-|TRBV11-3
TGTGCCAGCAGTCGCGGGACTAGTGACAACGAGCAGTACTTC
CASSRGTSDNEQYF
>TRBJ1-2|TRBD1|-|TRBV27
TGTGCCAGCAGTTTAACGGACAGGGGTTATGGCTACACCTTC
CASSLTDRGYGYTF
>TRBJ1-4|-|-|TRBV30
TGTGCCTGGGCGGGTAATGAAAAACTGTTTTTT
CAWAGNEKLFF
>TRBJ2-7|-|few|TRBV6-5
TGTGCCAGCAGTTACGCGACAGGGAGGTACGAGCAGTACTTC
CASSYATGRYEQYF
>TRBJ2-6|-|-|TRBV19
TGTGCCAGTAGTATAGATCTGGGGATAGCGGGGGCCAACGTCCTGACTTTC
CASSIDLGIAGANVLTF
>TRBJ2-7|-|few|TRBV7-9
TGTGCCAGCAGCTTAGGGAGTTACGAGCAGTACTTC
CASSLGSYEQYF
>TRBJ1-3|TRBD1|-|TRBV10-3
TGTGCCATCAGTGAGTCGACAGGGACAATCTCGCGAAACACCATATATTTT
CAISESTGTISRNTIYF
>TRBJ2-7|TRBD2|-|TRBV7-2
TGTGCCAGCAGCCGCCACACTAGCGGCCTTGCCTACGAGCAGTACTTC
CASSRHTSGLAYEQYF
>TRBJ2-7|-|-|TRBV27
TGTGCCAGCAGTTTATATTACAGTTCAACCACCTACGAGCAGTACTTC
CASSLYYSSTTYEQYF
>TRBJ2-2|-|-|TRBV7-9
TGTGCCAGCAGCTTAGAGGGGACAAACAGGGAGCTGTTTTTT
CASSLEGTNRELFF
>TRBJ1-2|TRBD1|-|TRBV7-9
TGTGCCAGCAGCGGGGACAGGGGGCCGAGATATGGCTACACCTTC
CASSGDRGPRYGYTF
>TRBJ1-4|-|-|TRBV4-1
TGCGCCAGCAGCCACCTACCGATTACGGAGGGAAATGAAAAACTGTTTTTT
CASSHLPITEGNEKLFF
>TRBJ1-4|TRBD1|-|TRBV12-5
TGTGCTAGTGGTTTGGTGACGACAGGGAGGAGTGAAAAACTGTTTTTT
CASGLVTTGRSEKLFF
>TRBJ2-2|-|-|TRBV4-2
TGTGCCAGCAGCCAAGAACTAGCTCCAAACACCGGGGAGCTGTTTTTT
CASSQELAPNTGELFF
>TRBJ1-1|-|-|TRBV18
TGTGCCAGCTCACCGGGACTCACGGAAATAGCTTTCTTT
CASSPGLTEIAFF
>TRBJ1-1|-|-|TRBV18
TGTGCCAGCTCACCGGGACAAGGAGTAGCGGGCACTGAAGCTTTCTTT
CASSPGQGVAGTEAFF
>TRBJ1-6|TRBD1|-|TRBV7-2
TGTGCCAGCAGCTTACTTATATTCCAGGACAGGGTAAATTCACCCCTCCACTTT
CASSLLIFQDRVNSPLHF
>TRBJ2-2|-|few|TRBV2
TGTGCCAGCAGTGAAGGGCCCGGGGAGCTGTTTTTT
CASSEGPGELFF
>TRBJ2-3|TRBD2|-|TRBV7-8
TGTGCCAGCAGCCCCCGACTAGCGGGGGGGCCTAGCACAGATACGCAGTATTTT
CASSPRLAGGPSTDTQYF
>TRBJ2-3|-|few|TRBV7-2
TGTGCCAGCAGCTTACGGTGGAGGACCACAGATACGCAGTATTTT
CASSLRWRTTDTQYF
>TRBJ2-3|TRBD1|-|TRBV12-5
TGTGCTAGTGGTTTGGCCTACCTACAGGGGCCCAGCACAGATACGCAGTATTTT
CASGLAYLQGPSTDTQYF
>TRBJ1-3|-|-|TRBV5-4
TGTGCCAGCAGCTTTCCGAAGGCGGGGGCAGGAGGAAACACCATATATTTT
CASSFPKAGAGGNTIYF
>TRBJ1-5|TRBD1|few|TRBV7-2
TGTGCCAGCAGCCGGGGACAGGGGGCATGGAGCAATCAGCCCCAGCATTTT
CASSRGQGAWSNQPQHF
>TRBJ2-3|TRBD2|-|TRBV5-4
TGTGCCAGCAGCTGGGCGGGGGGCACAGATACGCAGTATTTT
CASSWAGGTDTQYF
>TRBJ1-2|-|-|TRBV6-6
TGTGCCAGCAGTTACTCGCAGGGATCGGCTGGAGATGGCTACACCTTC
CASSYSQGSAGDGYTF
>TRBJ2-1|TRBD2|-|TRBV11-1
TGTGCCAGCAGTCCTCGGGGGGAGGGTGAGCAGTTCTTC
CASSPRGEGEQFF
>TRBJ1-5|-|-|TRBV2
TGTGCCAGCAGTCTCCGGGGGTACTTTAGCAATCAGCCCCAGCATTTT
CASSLRGYFSNQPQHF
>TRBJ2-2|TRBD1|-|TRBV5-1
TGCGCCAGCAGCTTGACCACAGGGGTTAACACCGGGGAGCTGTTTTTT
CASSLTTGVNTGELFF
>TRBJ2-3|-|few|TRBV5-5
TGTGCCAGCAGCTTAGTCCGGGTTAACACAGATACGCAGTATTTT
CASSLVRVNTDTQYF
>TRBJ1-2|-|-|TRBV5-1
TGCGCCAGCAGCTTGGCCCGGGGGAGGAACTATGGCTACACCTTC
CASSLARGRNYGYTF